This passage covers 11 T cell receptor beta chains from one sample sequenced in a study of lymphopenia after photon versus proton radiotherapy. Sequencing used immunoSEQ multiplex PCR; TCRdb keeps in-frame clones, though not all of them. The sample yields around 30,000 clones, 89% seen once. The sample consisted of peripheral blood, taken from a patient treated with proton-based radiotherapy. The receptors were gathered from a woman aged 70-85 years with pancreatic cancer. Some clones in this sample may be carry-over from other donors' samples.

The chain has TRBV6-6 and TRBJ1-4, with unresolved D. CDR3 length: 15 amino acids. Germline lookup yields CDR1 MNHNY and CDR2 SVGAGI (reference sequence). The ends were cut back, 7 bases at V and 3 bases at J, with 15 bases in the middle. CDR3 coding DNA: TGTGCCAGCAAAGACAACGTTCAAGCTAATGAAAAACTGTTTTTT. It specifies CASKDNVQANEKLFF.

The rearrangement uses TRBV30 and TRBJ1-5, with TRBD1 as a possible D gene (5 bases). There are 13 residues in the CDR3. Germline CDR1 and CDR2: GTSNPN and SVGIG (reference sequence). The germline V and J ends were trimmed by 4 bases and 7 bases, with 14 bases remaining between them. The CDR3 DNA reads as TGTGCCTGGACAGGGCAGGAGGGCCAGCCCCAGCATTTT. Protein sequence: CAWTGQEGQPQHF. The variable domain in full, with the rest retrieved from reference TRBV30 and TRBJ1-5, is SQTIHQWPATLVQPVGSPLSLECTVEGTSNPNLYWYRQAAGRGLQLLFYSVGIGQISSEVPQNLSASRPQDRQFILSSKKLLLSDSGFYLCAWTGQEGQPQHFGDGTRLSIL.

The rearrangement joins TRBV28 to TRBJ2-1, with TRBD1 identical over 8 bases. Germline V gives CDR1 MDHEN, CDR2 SYDVKM. This CDR3 has 13 residues. The trim removed 4 bases at V and 10 bases at J, leaving 6 bases unmatched. CDR3 sequence (DNA): TGTGCCAGCAGTTGGACAGGGAGTAGGGAGCAGTTCTTC. Translating it yields CASSWTGSREQFF.

On this clone itself: The germline gene is not matched at one end of the junction; a read error may be the cause. The chain recombines TRBV7-7 with TRBJ1-1; no firm D call. CDR1 and CDR2 (germline): SSHAT, FNYEAQ (reference sequence). The CDR3 is 13 residues long. CDR3 in amino acids: CASSLGRNTEAFF. The CDR3 nucleotides read TGTGCTAGCAGCTTAGGCAGGAACACTGAAGCTTTCTTT. Filled out from reference TRBV7-7 and TRBJ1-1, the complete variable domain reads GAGVSQSPRYKVTKRGQDVTLRCDPISSHATLYWYQQALGQGPEFLTYFNYEAQPDKSGLPSDRFSAERPEGSISTLTIQRTEQRDSAMYRCASSLGRNTEAFFGQGTRLTVV.

This clone was recorded only once. The chain combines TRBV10-1 with TRBJ2-7; D is perhaps TRBD2 (6 bases). Trimming removed 0 bases at V and 3 bases at J, with 9 bases between. CDR3 length: 14 residues. The germline gives CDR1 WNHNN, CDR2 SYGVQD (reference sequence). The CDR3, as DNA: TGCGCCAGCAGTGAGTCTACTAGCTTCTACGAGCAGTACTTC. This gives the protein CASSESTSFYEQYF.

The genes are TRBV5-1 and TRBJ1-1; 9 nucleotides align to TRBD1. The CDR3 length is 15 residues. Germline V gene lookup returns CDR1 SGHRS and CDR2 YFSETQ. V gave up 4 bases and J gave up 1 base; unmatched junction bases: 5. CDR3 protein: CASSPGTGQNTEAFF. CDR3 bases: TGCGCCAGCAGCCCGGGGACAGGGCAGAACACTGAAGCTTTCTTT.

The chain combines TRBV27 with TRBJ1-6; the D gene is possibly TRBD1 (5 bases). The CDR3 extends over 16 amino acids. Germline-derived CDR1 and CDR2 are MNHEY and SMNVEV (reference sequence). V was shortened by 1 base and J by 1 base, with 8 bases between the two germline ends. This CDR3 is CASSLFGGSYNSPLHF. In nucleotides, the CDR3 is TGTGCCAGCAGTTTATTTGGGGGATCCTATAATTCACCCCTCCACTTT.

The chain links TRBV28 to TRBJ1-1; D might be TRBD1 (5 bases). Germline V CDR1 and CDR2: MDHEN, SYDVKM. The ends were cut back, 8 bases at V and 2 bases at J, with 9 bases in the middle. This CDR3 contains 12 residues. In nucleotides, the CDR3 is TGTGCCAGCCTCGGGGACAACACTGAAGCTTTCTTT. It yields the protein CASLGDNTEAFF.

The V and J genes are TRBV19 and TRBJ2-1, with a tentative D call TRBD2 (5 bases). The CDR3 covers 17 residues. Germline loops: CDR1 LNHDA, CDR2 SQIVND (reference sequence). V was shortened by 1 base and J by 2 bases, with 15 bases between the two germline ends. CDR3: CASSIVTTSSPYNEQFF. CDR3 nucleotide sequence: TGTGCCAGTAGTATAGTTACCACTAGTTCCCCCTACAATGAGCAGTTCTTC.

J is TRBJ2-7 and V is TRBV19, with TRBD1 matching over 7 bases. Germline values: CDR1 LNHDA, CDR2 SQIVND (reference sequence). There are 15 residues in the CDR3. After removal of 6 bases from V and 4 bases from J, the junction contained 12 bases not matched to a gene. Here the CDR3 DNA reads TGTGCCAGTAGACCACAGGGGAGATCTGATTACGAGCAGTACTTC. This sequence encodes CASRPQGRSDYEQYF.

The chain combines TRBV27 with TRBJ1-1; D is ambiguous. V lost 3 bases, J lost 0 bases, and 11 bases lay in between. The CDR3 has 15 residues. Germline loops: CDR1 MNHEY, CDR2 SMNVEV (reference sequence). CDR3 nucleotides: TGTGCCAGCAGTTTCTCAGGTAACATGAACACTGAAGCTTTCTTT. This translates into CASSFSGNMNTEAFF.